The 8 T cell receptor beta chains in this list originate from one sample, sequenced in a study of T cells expressing NK-cell markers. TCRdb reprocessed the 5' RACE reads; each CDR3 protein has one entry and no DNA is given. Its listing shows 150,000 to 200,000 distinct CDR3 sequences. The specimen was blood T cells: a sorted CD56 or NKG2C T cell subset, CD4+ or CD8+ T cells, or bulk PBMC T cells (not recorded which). These receptors originate from a man aged 18 to 70 in good health.

V and J are TRBV3-1 and TRBJ2-2; the D call from TCRdb, TRBD1, cannot be confirmed without DNA. Germline V CDR1 and CDR2: LGHDT, YNNKEL (reference sequence). The CDR3 runs to 15 residues. This CDR3 reads CASSPGTVNTGELFF.

This rearrangement joins TRBV24-1 to TRBJ2-3; the D call of TRBD1 rests on TCRdb alone, since no DNA is present to check it. Per the germline V gene, CDR1 is KGHDR and CDR2 is SFDVKD. CDR3 length: 14 amino acids. This CDR3 reads CATSEGAGTDTQYF.

V is TRBV20-1 and J is TRBJ2-7; the TRBD2 assignment by TCRdb is unverifiable without DNA. This CDR3 is 14 amino acids long. Germline assignment: CDR1 DFQATT and CDR2 SNEGSKA (reference sequence). The CDR3 sequence: CSARDGTSEVEQYF.

V gene TRBV5-5 combines with J gene TRBJ2-7; lacking DNA, the TRBD1 call made by TCRdb goes unchecked. The CDR3 is made up of 15 amino acids. Germline V gene lookup returns CDR1 SGHKS and CDR2 YYEKEE (reference sequence). CDR3 in amino acids: CASQQTAWGSYEQYF.

The chain couples TRBV5-1 to TRBJ2-7. Germline V CDR1 and CDR2: SGHRS, YFSETQ. The CDR3 has 15 amino acids. The CDR3: CASSLAVGGSYEQYF.

The rearrangement joins TRBV6-6 to TRBJ2-3. Germline CDR1 and CDR2: MNHNY and SVGAGI (reference sequence). The CDR3 extends over 11 amino acids. Here the CDR3 reads CASGFSDTQYF.

This chain links TRBV27 with TRBJ2-2. The length of the CDR3 is 11 residues. Germline V gene lookup returns CDR1 MNHEY and CDR2 SMNVEV (reference sequence). The CDR3 region is CASTSTGELFF.

The chain joins TRBV20-1 to TRBJ1-2; TCRdb's D call of TRBD1 is untestable without DNA. The CDR3 spans 13 residues. CDR1 is DFQATT, CDR2 SNEGSKA, per germline (reference sequence). CDR3: CSAFQGAAYGYTF.